Included here is one T cell receptor beta chain sequence, with context. The antigen is not known. This entry belongs to a study of T cell responses to AZD1222 COVID-19 vaccine. Findings and limits, study-wide: Donor demographics were predominantly white British with a female majority; clonal diversity may be underestimated. There were vaccine-associated CD4 TCRs across spike, dominant at 160-218 and 743-854.

Trimming took 7 bases from V and 4 from J; bases not matched to a gene: 4. Germline-derived CDR1 and CDR2 are SQVTM and ANQGSEA. CDR3 size: 13 residues. Clones were sequenced by immunoSEQ multiplex PCR, and TCRdb holds only the in-frame ones, with some missing. This table has some 180,000 clones, approximately 92% appearing once. This chain uses TRBV29-1 with TRBJ1-2; 12 nucleotides align to TRBD1. The source material was peripheral blood, sampled 28 days after the second dose of the MenACWY control vaccine. The receptor's source is an adult who received the MenACWY meningococcal vaccine as a control. This CDR3 is CSGGTGGGYGYTF. In DNA, the CDR3 is TGCAGCGGTGGGACAGGGGGCGGCTATGGCTACACCTTC.